The clone carrying this T cell receptor (beta chain) turned up a few times. Samples each had at least 6 micrograms of total RNA extracted. This sample was included in a study of blood T cells in healthy people across ages. A J-beta primer mix and a sample-barcoded 5' primer were used in a second PCR of roughly 7 to 12 cycles. In TCRdb, the 5' RACE reads were re-called with MiXCR into one record per CDR3 protein. The repertoire includes around 900,000 distinct CDR3 sequences, 29% of them detected once, and roughly a sixth sits in the top ten. This CDR3 spans 15 amino acids. V lost 0 bases to trimming and J lost 8 bases, with 16 bases between them. The germline V gene encodes CDR1 DFQATT and CDR2 SNEGSKA (reference sequence).

What was sequenced was blood. This chain links TRBV20-1 with TRBJ1-4; weak D call: TRBD1 (6 bases). This clonotype was obtained from a woman of 80 years or more in good health. CDR3 bases: TGCAGTGCTAGAGAAGAGGAGGGGGAGGGGGAAAAACTGTTTTTT. Its protein product is CSAREEEGEGEKLFF.